This TCR beta chain is from a study of blood T cell repertoires in COVID-19. Looking at the study overall: Material from acute and convalescent COVID-19 was sourced from the United States, Italy and Spain. Sources were T cells, B-cell-depleted T cells, or PBMCs; the material itself was cDNA or gDNA.

The CDR3 covers 13 residues. The germline V gene has CDR1 SGHRS and CDR2 YFSETQ. V was pared by 3 bases and J by 0 bases, with 3 bases between. Original handling: Reference gene primers were amplified, and this amplification served to estimate nucleated cell counts. The assay was immunoSEQ multiplex PCR, and TCRdb's table has in-frame clones only and misses some. D and trimming come from the DNA, and the V and J calls and clone size come from that table. The sample holds 55,000 to 75,000 clones, approximately 86% seen once. Sample: peripheral blood. The genes are TRBV5-1 and TRBJ2-2; no firm D call. This clonotype was obtained from a human donor with active COVID-19. The donor label of this sample is uncertain. CDR3 sequence reads: CASSSSNTGELFF. As DNA, the CDR3 is TGCGCCAGCAGCTCCTCGAACACCGGGGAGCTGTTTTTT.